This entry lists 13 T cell receptor beta chains sequenced from one sample in a study of early T cells in non-severe SARS-CoV-2 infection. From the 5' RACE reads, TCRdb called clonotypes with MiXCR, one entry per CDR3 protein. This table holds 60,000 to 75,000 distinct CDR3 sequences, approximately 10% found once. The sample was whole blood. Every receptor here comes from an adult who was a healthcare worker with PCR-confirmed SARS-CoV-2 infection or an uninfected control (not recorded which).

This clonotype was seen a handful of times. The genes are TRBV27 and TRBJ1-5; D remains ambiguous. Per germline, CDR1 MNHEY and CDR2 SMNVEV (reference sequence). CDR3 size: 16 residues. Trimming shortened V by 5 bases and J by 2 bases, and 16 bases separated the two germline ends. The CDR3 DNA sequence: TGTGCCAGCAGTCCTTCTAGGCCAGTTCGCAATCAGCCCCAGCATTTT. This gives the protein CASSPSRPVRNQPQHF.

This clonotype has a handful of counts. The chain couples TRBV6-6 to TRBJ1-5, with 7 bases lining up with TRBD1. With V trimmed by 5 bases and J by 3 bases, 4 bases remained unmatched. The CDR3 runs to 14 residues. Per the germline V gene, CDR1 is MNHNY and CDR2 is SVGAGI (reference sequence). The CDR3 DNA reads TGTGCCAGCAGTCGACAGGGAGACAATCAGCCCCAGCATTTT. Translating it yields CASSRQGDNQPQHF.

The chain combines TRBV7-8 with TRBJ2-7; D is perhaps TRBD1 (5 bases). CDR3 length: 12 residues. CDR1 and CDR2 (germline): SGHVS, FQNEAQ. Trimming removed 6 bases at V and 4 bases at J, with 10 bases between. CDR3 sequence reads: CASRGQGYEQYF. The CDR3 DNA sequence: TGTGCCAGCAGAGGGCAGGGTTACGAGCAGTACTTC.

Many counts were recorded for this clonotype. The rearrangement links TRBV25-1 to TRBJ2-7; D is tentatively TRBD1 or TRBD2 (5 bases each). CDR3 size: 15 residues. The V gene lost 2 bases and the J gene lost 7 bases, with 18 bases spanning the gap. CDR1 is MGHDK, CDR2 SYGVNS, per germline. DNA of the CDR3: TGTGCCAGCAGTGAACCCGGGACGGTGGCGAGGGAGCAGTACTTC. The encoded protein is CASSEPGTVAREQYF.

This clonotype was seen a handful of times. The chain has TRBV11-2 and TRBJ2-2; D call uncertain. Trimming removed 0 bases from V and 0 bases from J, with 2 bases in between. Germline V CDR1 and CDR2: SGHAT, FQNNGV. CDR3 length: 14 residues. CDR3 sequence: CASSLEPNTGELFF. CDR3 in DNA: TGTGCCAGCAGCTTAGAACCGAACACCGGGGAGCTGTTTTTT. Full variable domain (outside the CDR3, taken from reference TRBV11-2 and TRBJ2-2): EAGVAQSPRYKIIEKRQSVAFWCNPISGHATLYWYQQILGQGPKLLIQFQNNGVVDDSQLPKDRFSAERLKGVDSTLKIQPAKLEDSAVYLCASSLEPNTGELFFGEGSRLTVL.

This clonotype was recorded a few times. This chain connects TRBV2 to TRBJ1-4; the D gene is possibly TRBD1 (5 bases). CDR3 size: 14 residues. V lost 7 bases and J 7 bases, leaving 16 bases between the germline ends. Germline CDR1 and CDR2: SNHLY and FYNNEI. The CDR3, as DNA: TGTGCCAGCACCAGACCAGGGCTGTCTGAAAAACTGTTTTTT. Translation gives CASTRPGLSEKLFF.

This clonotype turned up a few times. J is TRBJ1-1 and V is TRBV7-9; D not resolved. The germline V gene encodes CDR1 SEHNR and CDR2 FQNEAQ (reference sequence). The CDR3 has 13 amino acids. V lost 5 bases and J lost 7, with 14 bases in between. The CDR3: CASSPQQVNEAFF. The CDR3 DNA reads TGTGCCAGCAGCCCCCAGCAGGTCAATGAAGCTTTCTTT.

This clonotype was counted at least ten times. The gene calls are TRBV29-1 and TRBJ1-2, with 7 bases aligning to TRBD1. V dropped 5 bases and J dropped 4; count of bases not matched to a gene: 4. This CDR3 has 12 residues. The V gene's germline CDR1 is SQVTM and CDR2 ANQGSEA. The CDR3 sequence: CSVRDRAYGYTF. The DNA for the CDR3 is TGCAGCGTTCGTGACAGGGCCTATGGCTACACCTTC.

In its sample, this clonotype was seen many times. The genes are TRBV12-3 or TRBV12-4 and TRBJ2-7, with D maybe TRBD1 (6 bases). The ends were cut back, 6 bases at V and 3 bases at J, with 15 bases in the middle. The CDR3 loop spans 14 amino acids. For the CDR3, the DNA is TGTGCCAGCAGGTCAACACAGGGAATCTACGAGCAGTACTTC. Protein: CASRSTQGIYEQYF.

The genes are TRBV18 and TRBJ2-2; D is unresolved. The CDR3 totals 13 residues. V was cut by 4 bases and J by 7 bases, with 10 bases left in between. From germline, CDR1 is KGHSH and CDR2 LQKENI. This CDR3 is CASSRLSGGELFF. The CDR3 bases are TGTGCCAGCTCACGGCTATCGGGCGGGGAGCTGTTTTTT.

This clonotype was seen a few times. The genes are TRBV5-5 and TRBJ1-3, with unresolved D. The CDR3 has 16 amino acids. CDR1 SGHKS and CDR2 YYEKEE come from the germline V gene (reference sequence). V was cut by 2 bases and J by 1 base, with 13 bases left in between. CDR3 DNA: TGTGCCAGCAGCTTTCGAGGAGATTCTTCTGGAAACACCATATATTTT. Translation gives CASSFRGDSSGNTIYF.

There are a few counts of this clonotype. The gene calls are TRBV29-1 and TRBJ1-1; D call uncertain. The length of the CDR3 is 9 residues. Germline-derived CDR1 and CDR2 are SQVTM and ANQGSEA. In nucleotides, the CDR3 is TGCAGTGCAAGCACTGAAGCTTTCTTT. Residues: CSASTEAFF.

V is TRBV18 and J is TRBJ2-1; 13 nucleotides align to TRBD2. This CDR3 comprises 12 residues. The germline CDR1 and CDR2 sequences are KGHSH and LQKENI. The V gene end was trimmed by 5 bases and the J gene end by 14 bases; junction bases not matched to a gene: 3. The chain's CDR3 is CASSLGLAGEFF. CDR3 in DNA: TGTGCCAGCTCATTAGGACTAGCGGGAGAGTTCTTC.